The entry below gives a single T cell receptor beta chain sequence along with its context. Its antigen remains unidentified. Clones were read by immunoSEQ multiplex PCR, and TCRdb kept only the in-frame ones, dropping some. The repertoire includes more than 30,000 clones, about 89% of them detected once, and about 0.42% sits in the top ten. The data were taken from a study of STAT5B mutations in CD4+ large granular lymphocyte leukemia. Study-wide results and limits: TRBV06-family usage was enriched in top patient clones (8/27) versus controls (2/35). Main leukemic clonotypes were patient-specific, but 20% to 25% appeared at low frequency elsewhere. Higher CD4+ than CD8+ T-LGLL clonality might reflect small sample size.

Germline loops: CDR1 SGHRS, CDR2 YFSETQ. With 3 bases clipped from V and 6 bases from J, the junction kept 8 bases outside the gene matches. This CDR3 region has 16 residues. This TCR came from a human donor in good health. Sequenced input: CD4+ T cells from blood buffy coats. This rearrangement joins TRBV5-1 to TRBJ2-2; 10 bases line up with TRBD2. The CDR3, as DNA: TGCGCCAGCAGCTCGGACAGCGGGAGGGCATCCGGGGAGCTGTTTTTT. Translating it yields CASSSDSGRASGELFF.